The 21 T cell receptor beta chains listed next were all sequenced from one sample in a study of T cell repertoires in cytomegalovirus infection. Via MiXCR, TCRdb re-called the reads, giving one row per CDR3 protein. The sample includes nearly 700,000 distinct CDR3 sequences, around a third seen only once; the top ten take roughly 18%. These receptors lack a known antigen. The sequencing here drew on cultured PBMCs, taken from culture after CMV antigen stimulation. Receptors originate from a human donor in good health (CMV status not recorded). Some clones in this sample may be carry-over from other donors' samples.

V usage is TRBV23-1 and J usage is TRBJ2-1; D not resolved. TRBV23-1 is marked as an open reading frame, function uncertain. The CDR3 length is 14 residues. Trimming removed 2 bases at V and 3 bases at J, with 8 bases between. The CDR3 loop is CASSQRPGYNEQFF. The CDR3 DNA reads TGCGCCAGCAGTCAAAGGCCCGGCTACAATGAGCAGTTCTTC.

Concerning this clonotype: A clone one base away is much larger, so this may be a read error. J is TRBJ2-3 and V is TRBV2; D call uncertain. CDR1 and CDR2 (germline): SNHLY, FYNNEI. This CDR3 comprises 12 residues. Between the trimmed V and J ends, which lost 6 bases and 2 bases, there was a span of 6 bases. This CDR3 reads CASRSDTDTQYF. In DNA form, the CDR3 reads TGTGCCAGCAGGTCAGACACAGATACGCAGTATTTT.

This clonotype appeared a few times. This chain joins TRBV29-1 and TRBJ2-2; D may be TRBD1 or TRBD2 (5 bases each). This CDR3 region has 12 residues. Germline CDR1 SQVTM, CDR2 ANQGSEA. V lost 5 bases and J 7 bases, leaving 11 bases between the germline ends. The CDR3 sequence is CSVRGASGELFF. DNA of the CDR3: TGCAGCGTTCGAGGGGCAAGCGGGGAGCTGTTTTTT.

This clonotype was found many times. The junction shows a germline mismatch at one end, possibly a read error. The chain combines TRBV7-9 with TRBJ2-1; D gene unclear. Germline V gene lookup returns CDR1 SEHNR and CDR2 FQNEAQ (reference sequence). CDR3 length: 12 residues. The CDR3 bases are TGTGCCAGCAGTTTAGGGCGCAATGAGCAGTTCTTC. Protein: CASSLGRNEQFF.

This clonotype was observed a few times. The chain employs TRBV27 and TRBJ2-1, with D perhaps matching TRBD1 (7 bases). The V and J ends lost 3 bases and 5 bases respectively, with 20 bases between them. The CDR3 is 17 residues long. Germline V gene sequence: CDR1 MNHEY, CDR2 SMNVEV (reference sequence). The chain's CDR3 is CASSFLDWAGGNNEQFF. The CDR3 DNA is TGTGCCAGCAGTTTTCTTGATTGGGCAGGGGGGAACAATGAGCAGTTCTTC.

This clonotype came up a few times. The V call is TRBV12-5, the J call TRBJ1-1, with D unclear. CDR1 LGHNT and CDR2 FRNRAP come from the germline V gene. V was pared by 6 bases and J by 11 bases, with 19 bases between. The CDR3 totals 13 residues. The CDR3, as DNA: TGTGCTAGTGGCCCCCCCTGGTCTGAAGTGGCTTTCTTT. It encodes CASGPPWSEVAFF.

In its sample, this clonotype was seen a few times. This rearrangement joins TRBV15 to TRBJ2-1; 10 bases match TRBD2. The germline CDR1 and CDR2 sequences are LNHNV and YYDKDF (reference sequence). This CDR3 is 16 amino acids long. V shed 2 bases, J shed 7 bases, and the junction held 8 bases outside the gene matches. This CDR3 is CATSRSGAGGINEQFF. Written as DNA, the CDR3 is TGTGCCACCAGCAGAAGTGGAGCGGGGGGGATAAATGAGCAGTTCTTC.

The chain links TRBV7-2 to TRBJ2-7, with 10 bases lining up with TRBD2. Germline V gene sequence: CDR1 SGHTA, CDR2 FQGNSA. This CDR3 spans 15 amino acids. Germline trimming cut 2 bases from V and 2 bases from J; bases unmatched to any gene: 3. The CDR3 DNA follows: TGTGCCAGCAGCTTACAGCGGGAGGGACCCTACGAGCAGTACTTC. Translating it yields CASSLQREGPYEQYF.

This chain joins TRBV29-1 and TRBJ2-3, with a possible D match to TRBD1 (5 bases). Trimming shortened V by 4 bases and J by 8 bases, and 22 bases separated the two germline ends. This CDR3 region has 15 residues. Germline CDR1 and CDR2: SQVTM and ANQGSEA. The CDR3, as DNA: TGCAGCGTTGTCGACAGCCAGGCCGCCTCTGGTACGCAGTATTTT. It yields the protein CSVVDSQAASGTQYF.

This clonotype occurred a few times. The V call is TRBV7-6, the J call TRBJ1-5; 7 nucleotides line up with TRBD1. V shed 5 bases and J 4 bases; nucleotides not matched to a gene: 11. Germline lookup yields CDR1 SGHVS and CDR2 FNYEAQ. The CDR3 is made up of 16 amino acids. The CDR3 reads CASSPFPGTENQPQHF. CDR3 bases: TGTGCCAGCAGCCCTTTCCCCGGGACAGAAAATCAGCCCCAGCATTTT.

The sample holds a few counts of this clonotype. CDR3 in amino acids: CASSLDGLETQYF. CDR3 nucleotide sequence: TGTGCCAGCAGCTTAGACGGTCTGGAGACCCAGTACTTC. The V call is TRBV11-2, the J call TRBJ2-5; D is unclear. The CDR3 totals 13 residues. The germline V gene has CDR1 SGHAT and CDR2 FQNNGV. Trimming shortened V by 0 bases and J by 5 bases, and 7 bases separated the two germline ends. Full variable domain (missing parts from reference TRBV11-2 and TRBJ2-5): EAGVAQSPRYKIIEKRQSVAFWCNPISGHATLYWYQQILGQGPKLLIQFQNNGVVDDSQLPKDRFSAERLKGVDSTLKIQPAKLEDSAVYLCASSLDGLETQYFGPGTRLLVL.

This chain links TRBV7-9 with TRBJ1-2; D is unresolved. V was clipped by 5 bases and J by 4 bases, with 8 bases between them. There are 12 residues in the CDR3. From germline, CDR1 is SEHNR and CDR2 FQNEAQ (reference sequence). The CDR3 protein is CASSPAFYGYTF. For the CDR3, the DNA is TGTGCCAGCAGCCCAGCATTCTATGGCTACACCTTC.

This clonotype was found a few times. This chain connects TRBV4-2 to TRBJ2-5, with 9 bases lining up with TRBD2. The CDR3 is 14 residues long. Trimming cost V 3 bases and J 7 bases; bases outside gene matches: 6. Germline CDR1 reads LGHNA; CDR2 reads YNFKEQ. The CDR3 loop is CASSQSGGRGTQYF. The CDR3 DNA reads as TGTGCCAGCAGCCAGAGCGGGGGGAGAGGGACCCAGTACTTC.

This clonotype was observed at least ten times. The chain carries TRBV7-2 and TRBJ2-3, with TRBD2 matching 13 bases. Trimming took 2 bases from V and 1 from J; bases not matched to a gene: 6. The CDR3 has 18 amino acids. Germline loops: CDR1 SGHTA, CDR2 FQGNSA. This CDR3 reads CASSLRLAGGHGTDTQYF. The CDR3 DNA follows: TGTGCCAGCAGCTTACGACTAGCGGGAGGCCACGGCACAGATACGCAGTATTTT.

The chain is built from TRBV20-1 and TRBJ2-3, with a weak D call TRBD1 (5 bases). The CDR3 contains 20 residues. CDR1 and CDR2 (germline): DFQATT, SNEGSKA (reference sequence). Trimming shortened V by 6 bases and J by 0 bases, and 31 bases separated the two germline ends. CDR3 amino acids: CSADGSHGENRKASTDTQYF. The DNA of the CDR3 is TGCAGTGCGGATGGTAGCCATGGCGAAAACAGGAAGGCGAGCACAGATACGCAGTATTTT.

The rearrangement links TRBV18 to TRBJ2-1, with 7 bases that match TRBD2. The CDR3 covers 16 residues. CDR1 KGHSH and CDR2 LQKENI come from the germline V gene. The V gene end was trimmed by 5 bases and the J gene end by 8 bases; junction bases not matched to a gene: 15. The CDR3 DNA is TGTGCCAGCTCAAGACTAGCCTCTTCCCCACGGGATGAGCAGTTCTTC. Its translation: CASSRLASSPRDEQFF.

In its sample, this clonotype was seen a few times. V gene TRBV7-2 combines with J gene TRBJ1-1; TRBD1 might be the D (6 bases). This CDR3 spans 13 amino acids. Germline values: CDR1 SGHTA, CDR2 FQGNSA. Trimming took 3 bases from V and 6 from J, leaving 11 bases between them. CDR3 loop: CASSFGQLSEAFF. DNA of the CDR3: TGTGCCAGCAGCTTTGGACAGCTCTCTGAAGCTTTCTTT.

This clonotype showed up just a few times. The V and J genes are TRBV10-3 and TRBJ1-4; D not certain. V lost 2 bases, J lost 3 bases, and 4 bases lay in between. CDR1 and CDR2 (germline): ENHRY, SYGVKD. This CDR3 spans 13 amino acids. The CDR3 loop reads CAISEEANEKLFF. The CDR3, as DNA: TGTGCCATCAGTGAGGAAGCTAATGAAAAACTGTTTTTT.

The table lists this clonotype with a few counts. This rearrangement joins TRBV28 to TRBJ1-5, with D possibly being TRBD1 (5 bases). Trimming removed 3 bases from V and 3 bases from J, with 12 bases in between. CDR1 is MDHEN, CDR2 SYDVKM, per germline. The CDR3 covers 15 residues. CDR3 residues: CASSFEQVNNQPQHF. In DNA, the CDR3 is TGTGCCAGCAGTTTCGAACAGGTAAACAATCAGCCCCAGCATTTT.

The table lists this clonotype with a few counts. This chain's CDR3 is CASVPVGQQETQYF. The CDR3 DNA reads TGTGCCAGCGTACCCGTAGGACAACAAGAGACCCAGTACTTC. This chain links TRBV18 with TRBJ2-5, with a possible D match to TRBD1 (5 bases). Germline loops: CDR1 KGHSH, CDR2 LQKENI. The CDR3 extends over 14 amino acids. Between the trimmed V and J ends, which lost 8 bases and 2 bases, there was a span of 15 bases.

The chain uses TRBV27 and TRBJ2-7, with D perhaps matching TRBD1 or TRBD2 (5 bases each). Germline V gene lookup returns CDR1 MNHEY and CDR2 SMNVEV (reference sequence). CDR3 length: 15 residues. Trimming removed 7 bases from V and 4 bases from J, with 20 bases in between. As DNA, the CDR3 is TGTGCCAGCAAGAGGAGCTTCGTGGGGGATTACGAGCAGTACTTC. Translation: CASKRSFVGDYEQYF.